This entry concerns a single TCR beta chain. Method: immunoSEQ multiplex PCR; TCRdb's copy keeps in-frame clones and lacks some. The profile shows more than 90,000 clones, more than 85% of them singletons. These data originate in a study of control samples from healthy donors and cancer patients. The V end was cut by 1 base, the J end by 7 bases, with 8 bases between. This CDR3 spans 14 amino acids. The germline V gene encodes CDR1 LGHNT and CDR2 FRNRAP. The chain employs TRBV12-5 and TRBJ1-6; D gene ambiguous. The receptor's source is a young man in good health. Source material: blood. The chain's CDR3 is CASGLGGTNSPLHF. The DNA for the CDR3 is TGTGCTAGTGGTTTGGGGGGAACCAATTCACCCCTCCACTTT.